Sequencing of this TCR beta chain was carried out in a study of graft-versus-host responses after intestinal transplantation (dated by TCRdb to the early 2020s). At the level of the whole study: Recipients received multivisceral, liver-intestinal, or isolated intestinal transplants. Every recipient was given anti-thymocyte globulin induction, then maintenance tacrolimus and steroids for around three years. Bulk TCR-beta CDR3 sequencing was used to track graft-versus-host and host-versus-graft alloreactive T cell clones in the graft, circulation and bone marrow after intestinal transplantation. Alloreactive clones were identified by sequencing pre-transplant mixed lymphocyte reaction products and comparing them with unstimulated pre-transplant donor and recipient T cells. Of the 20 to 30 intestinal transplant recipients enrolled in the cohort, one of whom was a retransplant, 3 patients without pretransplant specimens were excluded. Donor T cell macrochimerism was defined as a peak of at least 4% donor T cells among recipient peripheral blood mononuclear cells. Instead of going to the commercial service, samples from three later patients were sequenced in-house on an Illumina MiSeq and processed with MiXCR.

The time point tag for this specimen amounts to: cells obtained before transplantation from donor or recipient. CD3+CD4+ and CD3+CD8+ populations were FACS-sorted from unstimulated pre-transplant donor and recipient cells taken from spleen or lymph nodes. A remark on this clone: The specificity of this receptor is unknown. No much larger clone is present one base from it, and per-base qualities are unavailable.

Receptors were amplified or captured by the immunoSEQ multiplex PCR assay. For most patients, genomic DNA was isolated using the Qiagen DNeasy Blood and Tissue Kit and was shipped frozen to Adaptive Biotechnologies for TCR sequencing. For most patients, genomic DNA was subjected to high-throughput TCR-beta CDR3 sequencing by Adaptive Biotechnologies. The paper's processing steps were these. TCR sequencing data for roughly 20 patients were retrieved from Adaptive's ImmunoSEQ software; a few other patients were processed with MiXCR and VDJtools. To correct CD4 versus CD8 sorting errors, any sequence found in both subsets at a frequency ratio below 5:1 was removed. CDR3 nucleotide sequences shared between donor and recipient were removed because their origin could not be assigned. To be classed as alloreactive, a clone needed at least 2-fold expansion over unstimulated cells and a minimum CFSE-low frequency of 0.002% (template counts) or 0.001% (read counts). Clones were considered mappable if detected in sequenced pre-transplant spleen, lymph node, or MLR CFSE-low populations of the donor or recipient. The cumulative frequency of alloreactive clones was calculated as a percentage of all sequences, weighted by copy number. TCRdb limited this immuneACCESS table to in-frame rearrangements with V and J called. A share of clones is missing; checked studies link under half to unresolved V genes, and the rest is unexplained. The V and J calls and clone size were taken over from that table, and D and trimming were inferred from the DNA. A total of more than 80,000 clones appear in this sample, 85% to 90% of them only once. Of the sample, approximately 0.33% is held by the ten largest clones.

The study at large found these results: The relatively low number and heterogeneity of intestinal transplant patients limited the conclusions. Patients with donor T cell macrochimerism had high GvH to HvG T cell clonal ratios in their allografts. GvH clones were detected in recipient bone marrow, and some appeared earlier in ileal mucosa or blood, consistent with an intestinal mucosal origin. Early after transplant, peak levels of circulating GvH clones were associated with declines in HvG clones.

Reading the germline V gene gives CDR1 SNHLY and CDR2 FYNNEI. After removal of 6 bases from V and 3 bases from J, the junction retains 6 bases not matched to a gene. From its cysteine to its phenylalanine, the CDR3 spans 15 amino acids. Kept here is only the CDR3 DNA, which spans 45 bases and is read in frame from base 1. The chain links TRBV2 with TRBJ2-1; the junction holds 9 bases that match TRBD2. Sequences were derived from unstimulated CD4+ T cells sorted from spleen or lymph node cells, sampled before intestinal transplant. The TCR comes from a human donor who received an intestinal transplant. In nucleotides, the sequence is TGTGCCAGCAGCGCTCTAGCGGGGAACTACAATGAGCAGTTCTTC. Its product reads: CASSALAGNYNEQFF.